These 27 T cell receptor beta chains came from one sample sequenced in a study of T cell repertoires in cytomegalovirus infection (dated by TCRdb to about 2019). Sequenced on an Illumina HiSeq 1500. TCRdb took the public reads, trimmed them with fastp at Q25, ran MiXCR for clone calling and kept in-frame beta chains. Rows with one shared CDR3 protein collapse into an entry with the most common genes and DNA. The sample table shows under 800,000 distinct CDR3 sequences, and more than 20% are seen once. The ten largest account for 8% of the sample. The sample taken for sequencing was CD8+ T cells from PBMCs. These receptors were obtained from a human donor in good health (CMV status not recorded). Some clones in this sample may be carry-over from other donors' samples.

The table lists this clonotype with a few counts. The V gene is TRBV19, the J gene TRBJ1-1; D is ambiguous. V was shortened by 4 bases and J by 6 bases, with 9 bases between the two germline ends. Germline CDR1 and CDR2: LNHDA and SQIVND (reference sequence). This CDR3 is 12 amino acids long. The CDR3 loop reads CASSTGRAEAFF. CDR3 nucleotide sequence: TGTGCCAGTAGTACCGGAAGGGCTGAAGCTTTCTTT. Drawing the rest from reference TRBV19 and TRBJ1-1, the complete variable domain is DGGITQSPKYLFRKEGQNVTLSCEQNLNHDAMYWYRQDPGQGLRLIYYSQIVNDFQKGDIAEGYSVSREKKESFPLTVTSAQKNPTAFYLCASSTGRAEAFFGQGTRLTVV.

This clonotype was counted between two and nine times. This chain joins TRBV7-8 and TRBJ1-5; D ambiguous. Per germline, CDR1 SGHVS and CDR2 FQNEAQ. CDR3 length: 15 amino acids. V was pared by 1 base and J by 4 bases, with 11 bases between. CDR3 sequence (DNA): TGTGCCAGCAGCTTAGTAGGGCTTTGGAATCAGCCCCAGCATTTT. It is translated as CASSLVGLWNQPQHF.

The chain couples TRBV7-6 to TRBJ2-1; 7 positions match TRBD1. The ends lost 5 bases at V and 8 bases at J; junction bases unmatched: 3. CDR3 length: 12 amino acids. Germline V gene lookup returns CDR1 SGHVS and CDR2 FNYEAQ. CDR3 nucleotides: TGTGCCAGCAGCCCCGGGACAGATGAGCAGTTCTTC. Translating gives CASSPGTDEQFF. Full variable domain (rest looked up from reference TRBV7-6 and TRBJ2-1): GAGVSQSPRYKVTKRGQDVALRCDPISGHVSLYWYRQALGQGPEFLTYFNYEAQQDKSGLPNDRFSAERPEGSISTLTIQRTEQRDSAMYRCASSPGTDEQFFGPGTRLTVL.

This CDR3 is CASSLPTGEDTEAFF. The CDR3 DNA is TGTGCCAGCAGCTTACCGACAGGGGAGGACACTGAAGCTTTCTTT. V is TRBV7-6 and J is TRBJ1-1; 8 nucleotides match TRBD1. The germline gives CDR1 SGHVS, CDR2 FNYEAQ. The CDR3 covers 15 residues. V lost 2 bases to trimming and J lost 3 bases; unmatched junction nucleotides: 5.

On this clonotype itself: Sequence at one end of the junction differs from germline and may be a read error. V gene TRBV19 combines with J gene TRBJ1-1; D perhaps matches TRBD1 (5 bases). Germline CDR1 reads LNHDA; CDR2 reads SQIVND (reference sequence). There are 16 residues in the CDR3. This CDR3 is CANSRDAVSMNTEAFF. CDR3 sequence (DNA): TGTGCCAATAGTAGGGACGCAGTTTCGATGAACACTGAAGCTTTCTTT.

Many counts were recorded for this clonotype. This rearrangement joins TRBV6-1 to TRBJ1-1; 10 positions match TRBD1. This CDR3 region has 14 residues. V was pared by 7 bases and J by 7 bases, with 9 bases of the junction left unmatched. Germline assignment: CDR1 MNHNS and CDR2 SASEGT. The DNA for the CDR3 is TGTGCCAGCAAATATGGGACAGGGGTTTTTGAAGCTTTCTTT. Translated: CASKYGTGVFEAFF.

This rearrangement joins TRBV7-9 to TRBJ1-4; the match to TRBD1 covers 7 bases. CDR1 is SEHNR, CDR2 FQNEAQ, per germline (reference sequence). The CDR3 totals 15 residues. J was trimmed by 1 base and V by 8 bases; bases with no gene match: 7. CDR3 nucleotide sequence: TGTGCCAGCTTCGAGGGGGACAGAACTAATGAAAAACTGTTTTTT. Its translation is CASFEGDRTNEKLFF.

The V and J genes are TRBV10-3 and TRBJ1-1; no reliable D call. V was pared by 2 bases and J by 5 bases, with 3 bases between. CDR1 and CDR2 (germline): ENHRY, SYGVKD. This CDR3 has 11 amino acids. The CDR3 protein is CAISEGTEAFF. In DNA form, the CDR3 reads TGTGCCATCAGTGAGGGGACTGAAGCTTTCTTT.

This clonotype was picked up many times. The chain recombines TRBV7-6 with TRBJ2-5; D is unresolved. CDR1 and CDR2 from the germline V gene are SGHVS and FNYEAQ. The CDR3 totals 13 residues. Trimming left V 1 base short and J 3 bases short, with 6 bases between. For the CDR3, the DNA is TGTGCCAGCAGCTTAGGTGACAAAGAGACCCAGTACTTC. Protein product: CASSLGDKETQYF. Using reference TRBV7-6 and TRBJ2-5 for the parts outside the CDR3, the full variable domain is GAGVSQSPRYKVTKRGQDVALRCDPISGHVSLYWYRQALGQGPEFLTYFNYEAQQDKSGLPNDRFSAERPEGSISTLTIQRTEQRDSAMYRCASSLGDKETQYFGPGTRLLVL.

This clonotype was seen a few times. This sequence joins TRBV6-6 and TRBJ2-1; 8 nucleotides agree with TRBD1. V was clipped by 6 bases and J by 9 bases; unmatched bases: 7. The CDR3 covers 13 residues. Germline loops: CDR1 MNHNY, CDR2 SVGAGI (reference sequence). The CDR3 bases are TGTGCCAGCAGCCCGGACAGGGTGGCTGAGCAGTTCTTC. Translation: CASSPDRVAEQFF.

A few counts support this clonotype. The chain recombines TRBV10-3 with TRBJ1-2, with D possibly matching TRBD1 (6 bases). CDR3 size: 14 residues. V was trimmed by 3 bases and J by 6 bases, leaving 14 bases between them. Germline values: CDR1 ENHRY, CDR2 SYGVKD. In DNA form, the CDR3 reads TGTGCCATCAGTGACCCCGGGACAAGTCATGGCTACACCTTC. This sequence encodes CAISDPGTSHGYTF.

This clonotype was observed many times. The chain uses TRBV7-6 and TRBJ2-5, with 15 positions matching TRBD2. The CDR3 contains 17 residues. V dropped 6 bases and J dropped 2; count of bases not matched to a gene: 7. Germline CDR1 and CDR2: SGHVS and FNYEAQ. CDR3: CASRGLAGGLSQETQYF. The CDR3 DNA reads TGTGCCAGCAGGGGACTAGCGGGGGGCCTCTCACAAGAGACCCAGTACTTC.

Note on this clonotype: This may come from a read error, since a much larger clone is one base off. The rearrangement links TRBV7-6 to TRBJ2-3; TRBD1 might be the D (5 bases). The CDR3 runs to 13 residues. Germline V lookup: CDR1 SGHVS, CDR2 FNYEAQ. CDR3 nucleotide sequence: TGTGCCAACAGCCCTAATCAGGGTCATACGCAGTATTTT. This sequence encodes CANSPNQGHTQYF. Full variable domain (missing parts from reference TRBV7-6 and TRBJ2-3): GAGVSQSPRYKVTKRGQDVALRCDPISGHVSLYWYRQALGQGPEFLTYFNYEAQQDKSGLPNDRFSAERPEGSISTLTIQRTEQRDSAMYRCANSPNQGHTQYFGPGTRLTVL.

The sample holds many counts of this clonotype. The V and J genes are TRBV7-9 and TRBJ2-1, with a possible D match to TRBD2 (6 bases). The CDR3 consists of 14 residues. The germline gives CDR1 SEHNR, CDR2 FQNEAQ (reference sequence). V lost 1 base, J lost 7 bases, and 11 bases lay in between. CDR3 amino acids: CASSLVGGGNEQFF. CDR3 nucleotide sequence: TGTGCCAGCAGCTTAGTTGGCGGAGGGAATGAGCAGTTCTTC. The variable domain in full, completed from reference TRBV7-9 and TRBJ2-1, reads DTGVSQNPRHKITKRGQNVTFRCDPISEHNRLYWYRQTLGQGPEFLTYFQNEAQLEKSRLLSDRFSAERPKGSFSTLEIQRTEQGDSAMYLCASSLVGGGNEQFFGPGTRLTVL.

The chain links TRBV20-1 to TRBJ2-5, with TRBD1 as a possible D gene (6 bases). Trimming shortened V by 1 base and J by 3 bases, and 12 bases separated the two germline ends. The CDR3 is 14 residues long. In germline, CDR1 is DFQATT, CDR2 SNEGSKA (reference sequence). This CDR3 reads CSARGQVGEETQYF. CDR3 nucleotide sequence: TGCAGTGCTAGAGGACAGGTCGGAGAAGAGACCCAGTACTTC.

Remarks on this clonotype: The conserved final phenylalanine or tryptophan is absent from the CDR3, which likely points to a read error. V gene TRBV7-6 combines with J gene TRBJ2-3, with D possibly TRBD1 on 5 matching bases. Germline CDR1 SGHVS, CDR2 FNYEAQ. The CDR3 is 15 residues long. Trimming removed 3 bases from V and 2 bases from J, with 12 bases in between. This chain's CDR3 is CASSFTAGLTDTQYL. The CDR3 coding sequence is TGTGCCAGCAGCTTTACGGCAGGGCTCACAGATACGCAGTATCTT.

This clonotype was seen ten or more times. The J gene is TRBJ2-4, the V gene TRBV6-1; D perhaps matches TRBD2 (7 bases). The CDR3 is 16 residues long. Per the germline V gene, CDR1 is MNHNS and CDR2 is SASEGT. V lost 5 bases and J 0 bases, leaving 14 bases between the germline ends. The CDR3 bases are TGTGCCAGCAGTTCCTTAGGGGGGGTAGCCAAAAACATTCAGTACTTC. Amino acid sequence: CASSSLGGVAKNIQYF.

This clonotype was seen many times. The V gene is TRBV12-3 or TRBV12-4, the J gene TRBJ2-1, with 7 positions matching TRBD2. The CDR3 runs 13 residues. V shed 3 bases and J 7 bases; nucleotides not matched to a gene: 3. CDR3 sequence: CASSFSSGNEQFF. The CDR3 DNA is TGTGCCAGCAGTTTCTCTAGCGGAAATGAGCAGTTCTTC.

In this sample, this clonotype turned up a few times. The chain recombines TRBV29-1 with TRBJ2-5, with 14 bases lining up with TRBD2. V gave up 5 bases and J gave up 3 bases; unmatched junction bases: 8. Germline CDR1 and CDR2: SQVTM and ANQGSEA. The CDR3 is made up of 16 amino acids. The CDR3 is CSVPGLAGVGEETQYF. Here the CDR3 DNA reads TGCAGCGTTCCGGGACTAGCGGGGGTAGGTGAAGAGACCCAGTACTTC.

A few counts support this clonotype. V gene TRBV28 combines with J gene TRBJ2-2, with D perhaps matching TRBD2 (5 bases). Germline CDR1 reads MDHEN; CDR2 reads SYDVKM. This CDR3 comprises 15 residues. The V end lost 2 bases, the J end lost 10 bases, and 17 bases lay between the germline ends. CDR3 nucleotides: TGTGCCAGCAGTTTACAGTTTGGGAGTTATACGGAGCTGTTTTTT. It specifies CASSLQFGSYTELFF. Based on the CDR3 plus reference TRBV28 and TRBJ2-2, the full variable domain is DVKVTQSSRYLVKRTGEKVFLECVQDMDHENMFWYRQDPGLGLRLIYFSYDVKMKEKGDIPEGYSVSREKKERFSLILESASTNQTSMYLCASSLQFGSYTELFFGEGSRLTVL.

V and J are TRBV7-6 and TRBJ2-1, with 7 bases matching TRBD1. CDR1 and CDR2 (germline): SGHVS, FNYEAQ. The CDR3 is 15 residues long. V shed 6 bases, J shed 4 bases, and the junction held 9 bases outside the gene matches. The CDR3 is CASSTGTALYNEQFF. CDR3 DNA: TGTGCCAGCAGTACCGGGACAGCTTTATACAATGAGCAGTTCTTC.

The chain carries TRBV13 and TRBJ2-2; TRBD1 or TRBD2 may be the D gene (5 bases each). V lost 2 bases and J 1 base, leaving 20 bases between the germline ends. Germline V CDR1 and CDR2: PRHDT, FYEKMQ (reference sequence). The CDR3 length is 19 residues. Here the CDR3 reads CASSLPHRRRDLNTGELFF. For the CDR3, the DNA is TGTGCCAGCAGCTTACCCCACAGGAGACGGGATCTGAACACCGGGGAGCTGTTTTTT.

V is TRBV28 and J is TRBJ1-2; possible D gene TRBD1, 6 bases. Deletions cut 3 bases from V and 4 bases from J, with 18 bases between. Germline CDR1 and CDR2: MDHEN and SYDVKM. The CDR3 has 16 amino acids. The CDR3 loop is CASSFPQIDRFYGYTF. The DNA for the CDR3 is TGTGCCAGCAGTTTTCCCCAAATCGACAGGTTCTATGGCTACACCTTC.

This clonotype was counted only a few times. The V gene is TRBV6-5, the J gene TRBJ1-2; D perhaps matches TRBD1 (5 bases). Germline V gene lookup returns CDR1 MNHEY and CDR2 SVGAGI. The CDR3 sequence is 12 residues long. V was cut by 2 bases and J by 14 bases, with 15 bases left in between. DNA for the CDR3: TGTGCCAGCAGTTACCTGGGTCAGGGAATAACCTTC. It specifies CASSYLGQGITF.

This clonotype was picked up a small number of times. V usage is TRBV20-1 and J usage is TRBJ2-7, with a tentative D call TRBD1 (6 bases). The V gene lost 6 bases and the J gene lost 3 bases, with 18 bases spanning the gap. The CDR3 is 14 residues long. The germline gives CDR1 DFQATT, CDR2 SNEGSKA (reference sequence). The CDR3 loop is CSAFRRGSNYEQYF. The DNA for the CDR3 is TGCAGTGCCTTTAGAAGGGGGTCTAACTACGAGCAGTACTTC.

This clonotype has more than one count but fewer than ten. The chain recombines TRBV7-3 with TRBJ2-1; D is tentatively TRBD1 or TRBD2 (6 bases each). Germline-derived CDR1 and CDR2 are SGHTA and FQGTGA. Trimming removed 0 bases at V and 5 bases at J, with 14 bases between. The CDR3 runs 16 residues. The CDR3 DNA follows: TGTGCCAGCAGCTTAACGGGGGGCGGGGCCCACAATGAGCAGTTCTTC. Translation gives CASSLTGGGAHNEQFF.

This clonotype was observed once. V and J are TRBV20-1 and TRBJ2-3; 14 bases line up with TRBD2. The V segment lost 5 bases and the J segment 4 bases; nucleotides outside the gene matches: 2. This CDR3 comprises 14 residues. In germline, CDR1 is DFQATT, CDR2 SNEGSKA (reference sequence). CDR3 residues: CSAATSGGADTQYF. In nucleotides, the CDR3 is TGCAGTGCTGCGACTAGCGGGGGGGCAGATACGCAGTATTTT.